This record looks at one TCR beta chain sequence and its context. The primer mix had 60 Vbeta and 13 Jbeta primers. Using immunoSEQ multiplex PCR, the repertoire was profiled, and TCRdb retains in-frame clones only, with some absent. The data show under 200,000 clones, around 79% seen once. The data were obtained in a study of cytomegalovirus exposure and HLA in healthy donors. Across the whole study: About 85 million unique TCRs from HLA-typed donors were held in an early release of data.

Trimming pared 5 bases from V and 8 bases from J, leaving 17 bases between. Germline-derived CDR1 and CDR2 are SGHNT and YYREEE (reference sequence). This CDR3 has 15 residues. Material for sequencing was PBMCs. The rearrangement links TRBV5-4 to TRBJ1-6, with D perhaps matching TRBD1 (6 bases). This clonotype was obtained from a woman in her forties in good health and CMV-seronegative. The CDR3 region has the DNA TGTGCCAGCAGTCGACCAGACAGGTTTGATTCACCCCTCCACTTT. It encodes CASSRPDRFDSPLHF.